What follows describes a single TCR beta chain. This sample was taken from a study of radiotherapy plus CTLA-4 blockade in lung cancer. V dropped 4 bases and J dropped 5; count of bases not matched to a gene: 8. This CDR3 has 15 amino acids. Germline values: CDR1 SGHTA, CDR2 FQGTGA. Clones were read by immunoSEQ multiplex PCR, and TCRdb kept only the in-frame ones, dropping some. The table records roughly 110,000 clones, roughly four fifths of them present only once. The chain uses TRBV7-3 and TRBJ2-1; TRBD1 matches at 7 bases. This sequence originates from a human donor with non-small cell lung cancer that progressed on radiotherapy plus ipilimumab. Some clones in this sample may be carry-over from other donors' samples. The sample consisted of peripheral blood, taken from a patient treated with radiotherapy plus ipilimumab. In nucleotides, the CDR3 is TGTGCCAGCAGCTGGACCGGGACAGCGAACAATGAGCAGTTCTTC. Its protein product is CASSWTGTANNEQFF.